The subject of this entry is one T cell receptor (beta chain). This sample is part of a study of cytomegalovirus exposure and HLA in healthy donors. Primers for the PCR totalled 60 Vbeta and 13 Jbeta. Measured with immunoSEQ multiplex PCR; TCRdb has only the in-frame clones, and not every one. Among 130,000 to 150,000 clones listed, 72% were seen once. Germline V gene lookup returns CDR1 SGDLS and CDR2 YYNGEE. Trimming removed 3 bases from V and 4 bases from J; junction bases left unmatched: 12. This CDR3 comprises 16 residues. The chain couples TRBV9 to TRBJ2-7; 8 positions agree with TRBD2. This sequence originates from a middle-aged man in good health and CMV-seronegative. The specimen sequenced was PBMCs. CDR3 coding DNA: TGTGCCAGCAGCGGGGGTAGCGGGGCAGGCGTATACGAGCAGTACTTC. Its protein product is CASSGGSGAGVYEQYF.